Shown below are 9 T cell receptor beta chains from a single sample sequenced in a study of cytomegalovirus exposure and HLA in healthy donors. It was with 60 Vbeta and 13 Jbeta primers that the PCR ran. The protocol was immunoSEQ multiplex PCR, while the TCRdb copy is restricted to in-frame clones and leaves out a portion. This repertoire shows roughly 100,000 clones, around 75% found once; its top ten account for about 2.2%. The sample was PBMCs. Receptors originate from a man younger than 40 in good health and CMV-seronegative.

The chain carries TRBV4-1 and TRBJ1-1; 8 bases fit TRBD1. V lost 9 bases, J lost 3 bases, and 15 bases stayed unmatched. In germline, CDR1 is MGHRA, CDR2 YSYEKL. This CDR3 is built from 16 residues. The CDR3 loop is CASTQGAFRYDTEAFF. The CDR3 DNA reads TGCGCCAGTACCCAGGGGGCGTTTCGTTATGACACTGAAGCTTTCTTT.

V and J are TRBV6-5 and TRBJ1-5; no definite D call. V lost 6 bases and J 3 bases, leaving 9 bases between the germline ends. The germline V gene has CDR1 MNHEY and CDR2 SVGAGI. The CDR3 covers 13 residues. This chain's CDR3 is CASRSTYNQPQHF. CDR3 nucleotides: TGTGCCAGCAGATCAACCTACAATCAGCCCCAGCATTTT.

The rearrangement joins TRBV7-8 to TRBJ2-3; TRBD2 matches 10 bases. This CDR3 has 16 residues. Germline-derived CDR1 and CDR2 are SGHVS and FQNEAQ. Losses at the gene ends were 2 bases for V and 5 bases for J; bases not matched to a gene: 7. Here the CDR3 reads CASSLRSSGGVDTQYF. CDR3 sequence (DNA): TGTGCCAGCAGCTTACGGTCTAGCGGGGGCGTAGATACGCAGTATTTT. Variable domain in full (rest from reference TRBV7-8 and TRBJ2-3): GAGVSQSPRYKVAKRGQDVALRCDPISGHVSLFWYQQALGQGPEFLTYFQNEAQLDKSGLPSDRFFAERPEGSVSTLKIQRTQQEDSAVYLCASSLRSSGGVDTQYFGPGTRLTVL.

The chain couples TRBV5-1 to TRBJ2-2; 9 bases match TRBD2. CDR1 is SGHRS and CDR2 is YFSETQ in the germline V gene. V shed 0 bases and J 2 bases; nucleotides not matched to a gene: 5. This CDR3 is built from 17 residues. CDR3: CASSLGLAGPNTGELFF. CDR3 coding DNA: TGCGCCAGCAGCTTGGGGCTAGCGGGACCAAACACCGGGGAGCTGTTTTTT.

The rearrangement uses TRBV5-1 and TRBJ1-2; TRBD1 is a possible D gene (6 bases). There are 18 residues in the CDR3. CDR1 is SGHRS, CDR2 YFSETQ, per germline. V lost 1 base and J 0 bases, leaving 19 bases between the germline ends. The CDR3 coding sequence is TGCGCCAGCAGCTTGTACGGACAGCTACGTCGAACTAACTATGGCTACACCTTC. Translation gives CASSLYGQLRRTNYGYTF.

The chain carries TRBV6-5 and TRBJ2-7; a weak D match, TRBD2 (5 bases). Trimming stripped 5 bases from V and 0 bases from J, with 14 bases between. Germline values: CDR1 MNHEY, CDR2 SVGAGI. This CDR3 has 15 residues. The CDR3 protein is CASSLTGLASYEQYF. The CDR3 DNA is TGTGCCAGCAGTCTAACTGGACTGGCCTCCTACGAGCAGTACTTC.

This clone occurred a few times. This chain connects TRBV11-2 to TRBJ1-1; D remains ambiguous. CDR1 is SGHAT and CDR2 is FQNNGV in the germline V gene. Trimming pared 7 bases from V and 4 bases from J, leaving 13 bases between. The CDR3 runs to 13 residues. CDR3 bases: TGTGCCAGCATTTTAACCGGAGGCACTGAAGCTTTCTTT. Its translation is CASILTGGTEAFF.

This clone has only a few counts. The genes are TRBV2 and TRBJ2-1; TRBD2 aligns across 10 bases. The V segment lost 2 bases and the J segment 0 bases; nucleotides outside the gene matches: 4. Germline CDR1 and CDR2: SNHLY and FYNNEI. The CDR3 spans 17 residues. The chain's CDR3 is CASSESSGRYSYNEQFF. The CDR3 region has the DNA TGTGCCAGCAGTGAAAGTAGCGGGAGGTACTCCTACAATGAGCAGTTCTTC.

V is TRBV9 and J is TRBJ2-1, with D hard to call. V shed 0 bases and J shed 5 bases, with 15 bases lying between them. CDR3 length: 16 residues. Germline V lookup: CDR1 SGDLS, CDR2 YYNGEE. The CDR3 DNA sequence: TGTGCCAGCAGCGTAGCTTCGAGGCAGCCTAACAATGAGCAGTTCTTC. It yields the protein CASSVASRQPNNEQFF.